The next 27 T cell receptor beta chains were all read from a single sample in a study of spatial heterogeneity in lung cancer. Each CDR3 protein is one row after TCRdb ran MiXCR on the 5' RACE reads. The sample records under 7,500 distinct CDR3 sequences, roughly 16% being singletons. Whole-study results and caveats: Tumor mutation counts were tracked by expanded intratumoral alpha and beta TCR counts.

Their recognized antigens are unknown. As for time point: sample taken at primary tumor resection. The sequencing here drew on lung tumor tissue, taken at surgery. These receptors were collected from a male donor with early-stage non-small cell lung cancer.

This clonotype rates as medium-sized. The V call is TRBV29-1, the J call TRBJ1-2; D unclear. Germline V CDR1 and CDR2: SQVTM, ANQGSEA. This CDR3 comprises 12 residues. Between the trimmed V and J ends, which lost 3 bases and 1 base, there was a span of 6 bases. CDR3 loop: CSVEANNYGYTF. The CDR3 DNA follows: TGCAGCGTTGAGGCGAATAACTATGGCTACACCTTC.

By share, this clonotype counts as medium-sized. The rearrangement joins TRBV5-6 to TRBJ2-3; D not certain. The V end was cut by 0 bases, the J end by 6 bases, with 14 bases between. The CDR3 sequence is 15 residues long. The V gene's germline CDR1 is SGHDT and CDR2 YYEEEE. This CDR3 is CASSLAGPSTDTQYF. As DNA, the CDR3 is TGTGCCAGCAGCTTGGCGGGCCCATCCACGGATACGCAGTATTTT.

In its sample, this clonotype ranks as medium-sized. This chain joins TRBV11-2 and TRBJ2-7; TRBD1 matches at 10 bases. The CDR3 is 13 residues long. The germline gives CDR1 SGHAT, CDR2 FQNNGV. Trimming removed 5 bases from V and 6 bases from J; junction bases left unmatched: 4. The CDR3 region is CASSTRTGGEQYF. The CDR3 DNA reads as TGTGCCAGCAGCACACGGACAGGGGGCGAGCAGTACTTC.

This clonotype is medium-sized in the sample. This chain connects TRBV7-8 to TRBJ2-2; no clear D. The ends were cut back, 4 bases at V and 8 bases at J, with 26 bases in the middle. The CDR3 consists of 18 residues. Germline CDR1 and CDR2: SGHVS and FQNEAQ. Here the CDR3 reads CASSSWPESGFGMGELFF. The CDR3 DNA sequence: TGTGCCAGCAGCTCCTGGCCAGAGTCCGGTTTCGGAATGGGGGAGCTGTTTTTT.

This clonotype was seen repeatedly, ten times or more. The rearrangement links TRBV2 to TRBJ2-3, with 10 bases identical to TRBD2. With V trimmed by 4 bases and J by 3 bases, 4 bases remained unmatched. The germline gives CDR1 SNHLY, CDR2 FYNNEI. This CDR3 is built from 15 residues. The CDR3 loop is CASSGEGLATDTQYF. In DNA, the CDR3 is TGTGCCAGCAGTGGTGAGGGACTAGCGACAGATACGCAGTATTTT.

This clonotype has at least ten counts. The chain carries TRBV27 and TRBJ1-6; 10 bases line up with TRBD1. Looked up from germline, CDR1 is MNHEY and CDR2 is SMNVEV (reference sequence). This CDR3 has 15 residues. The trim removed 6 bases at V and 4 bases at J, leaving 3 bases unmatched. CDR3 sequence reads: CASSSDRGYNSPLHF. CDR3 nucleotides: TGTGCCAGCAGCTCGGACAGGGGGTATAATTCACCCCTCCACTTT.

By sample fraction, this clonotype is medium-sized. The J gene is TRBJ2-1, the V gene TRBV20-1; 11 bases line up with TRBD2. CDR3 length: 15 residues. CDR1 is DFQATT and CDR2 is SNEGSKA in the germline V gene (reference sequence). The V gene end was trimmed by 4 bases and the J gene end by 4 bases; junction bases not matched to a gene: 6. Here the CDR3 DNA reads TGCAGTGCTACCCCCGGGACTAGCGGTTACAATGAGCAGTTCTTC. Protein sequence: CSATPGTSGYNEQFF.

This chain links TRBV10-3 with TRBJ2-5; tentative D call: TRBD1 (6 bases). Germline CDR1 ENHRY, CDR2 SYGVKD. This CDR3 region has 13 residues. Trimming took off 1 base at V and 5 bases at J, with 8 bases between the two ends. In DNA, the CDR3 is TGTGCCATCAGTGAGTTGCAGGGGGAGACCCAGTACTTC. Its translation is CAISELQGETQYF.

By frequency in the sample, this clonotype is medium-sized (0.01 to 0.1%). The V and J genes are TRBV7-9 and TRBJ2-7; D not certain. Trimming pared 5 bases from V and 4 bases from J, leaving 9 bases between. From germline, CDR1 is SEHNR and CDR2 FQNEAQ (reference sequence). CDR3 length equals 12 residues. The CDR3 region has the DNA TGTGCCAGCAGCCCCGGCGGTTACGAGCAGTACTTC. Amino acids: CASSPGGYEQYF. The complete variable domain, with remaining parts taken from reference TRBV7-9 and TRBJ2-7, reads DTGVSQNPRHKITKRGQNVTFRCDPISEHNRLYWYRQTLGQGPEFLTYFQNEAQLEKSRLLSDRFSAERPKGSFSTLEIQRTEQGDSAMYLCASSPGGYEQYFGPGTRLTVT.

This clonotype is termed medium-sized. This chain uses TRBV7-2 with TRBJ2-1; tentatively, D is TRBD1 (6 bases). The ends were cut back, 5 bases at V and 7 bases at J, with 15 bases in the middle. CDR3 length: 14 residues. CDR1 and CDR2 (germline): SGHTA, FQGNSA. This CDR3 reads CASSKGGQMNEQFF. CDR3 DNA sequence: TGTGCCAGCAGCAAAGGTGGACAGATGAATGAGCAGTTCTTC.

In this sample, this clonotype turned up many times. This chain uses TRBV2 with TRBJ2-3; 7 bases match TRBD2. Germline V gene lookup returns CDR1 SNHLY and CDR2 FYNNEI. This CDR3 is 14 amino acids long. The junction had 7 bases not matched to a gene; V was cut back by 9 bases and J by 1 base. CDR3 bases: TGTGCCAGTCGTAGGGAGGGCGGCACAGATACGCAGTATTTT. Encoded protein: CASRREGGTDTQYF.

In this sample, this clonotype is medium-sized (0.01 to 0.1%). J is TRBJ1-1 and V is TRBV29-1; D is ambiguous. The CDR3 sequence is 12 residues long. Germline V gene sequence: CDR1 SQVTM, CDR2 ANQGSEA. Deletions cut 4 bases from V and 6 bases from J, with 12 bases between. The CDR3 protein is CSVGGREAEAFF. CDR3 DNA sequence: TGCAGCGTTGGAGGTAGGGAGGCTGAAGCTTTCTTT.

This clonotype is termed medium-sized. This chain joins TRBV9 and TRBJ1-4; TRBD1 aligns across 9 bases. V lost 4 bases and J lost 8; bases outside the gene matches: 6. Per germline, CDR1 SGDLS and CDR2 YYNGEE. The CDR3 has 14 residues. The CDR3 nucleotides read TGTGCCAGCAGCCCCCGGACAGGGGTCGAAAAACTGTTTTTT. Protein sequence: CASSPRTGVEKLFF. The full variable domain, with the rest looked up from reference TRBV9 and TRBJ1-4, is DSGVTQTPKHLITATGQRVTLRCSPRSGDLSVYWYQQSLDQGLQFLIQYYNGEERAKGNILERFSAQQFPDLHSELNLSSLELGDSALYFCASSPRTGVEKLFFGSGTQLSVL.

This clonotype was recorded many times. This CDR3 reads CASSRGTGGVTEAFF. The CDR3 region has the DNA TGTGCCAGCAGCCGGGGGACAGGGGGCGTAACTGAAGCTTTCTTT. The chain recombines TRBV7-2 with TRBJ1-1; 12 positions match TRBD1. The junction had 6 bases not matched to a gene; V was cut back by 5 bases and J by 5 bases. Germline CDR1 reads SGHTA; CDR2 reads FQGNSA. This CDR3 region has 15 residues. The entire variable domain, with the rest obtained from reference TRBV7-2 and TRBJ1-1, is as follows: GAGVSQSPSNKVTEKGKDVELRCDPISGHTALYWYRQSLGQGLEFLIYFQGNSAPDKSGLPSDRFSAERTGGSVSTLTIQRTQQEDSAVYLCASSRGTGGVTEAFFGQGTRLTVV.

This clonotype counts as medium-sized. This chain connects TRBV3-1 to TRBJ2-1; a possible D gene is TRBD2 (5 bases). V lost 0 bases, J lost 2 bases, and 8 bases lay in between. The CDR3 length is 15 residues. Germline CDR1 and CDR2: LGHDT and YNNKEL (reference sequence). The CDR3 loop reads CASSQETGTYNEQFF. CDR3 nucleotide sequence: TGTGCCAGCAGCCAAGAAACCGGGACCTACAATGAGCAGTTCTTC.

This clonotype was detected a few times. This may stem from a read error, because a much larger clone lies one nucleotide away. The genes are TRBV4-1 and TRBJ2-4; D may be TRBD1 or TRBD2 (6 bases each). The germline CDR1 and CDR2 sequences are MGHRA and YSYEKL. CDR3 length: 14 amino acids. The DNA for the CDR3 is TGCGCCAGCAGCCAAGGGGGGGCCAAAAACATTCGGTACTTC. Its translation: CASSQGGAKNIRYF.

This chain joins TRBV6-6 and TRBJ1-2; D remains ambiguous. CDR1 and CDR2 from the germline V gene are MNHNY and SVGAGI (reference sequence). The length of the CDR3 is 14 residues. Trimming took 2 bases from V and 2 from J, leaving 9 bases between them. The CDR3 reads CASSYRERNYGYTF. The CDR3, as DNA: TGTGCCAGCAGTTACCGGGAGCGCAACTATGGCTACACCTTC.

This clonotype has ten or more counts. The rearrangement uses TRBV29-1 and TRBJ2-1, with D perhaps matching TRBD2 (5 bases). The CDR3 is 14 residues long. With 3 bases removed from V and 3 bases from J, the gap between germline ends came to 12 bases. Germline lookup yields CDR1 SQVTM and CDR2 ANQGSEA. The CDR3 sequence: CSVESGSFYNEQFF. The CDR3, as DNA: TGCAGCGTTGAGTCTGGGAGTTTCTACAATGAGCAGTTCTTC.

This chain uses TRBV2 with TRBJ1-1; 7 nucleotides match TRBD1. This CDR3 is 15 amino acids long. The germline V gene encodes CDR1 SNHLY and CDR2 FYNNEI. V trimming: 2 bases; J trimming: 1 base; junction bases outside the gene matches: 4. The CDR3 loop is CASSETGQPNTEAFF. CDR3 bases: TGTGCCAGCAGTGAAACGGGACAGCCGAACACTGAAGCTTTCTTT.

This clonotype is classed as medium-sized. This chain joins TRBV3-1 and TRBJ2-7; D perhaps matches TRBD2 (7 bases). Between the trimmed V and J ends, which lost 0 bases and 5 bases, there was a span of 14 bases. CDR3 length equals 15 residues. Per germline, CDR1 LGHDT and CDR2 YNNKEL (reference sequence). The DNA for the CDR3 is TGTGCCAGCAGCCAAGACAGGGTAGGGGGGGACGAGCAGTACTTC. Residues: CASSQDRVGGDEQYF.

This clonotype was seen many times. The chain joins TRBV27 to TRBJ2-7; D is ambiguous. Between the trimmed V and J ends, which lost 3 bases and 7 bases, there was a span of 13 bases. CDR1 MNHEY and CDR2 SMNVEV come from the germline V gene (reference sequence). The CDR3 loop spans 13 amino acids. As DNA, the CDR3 is TGTGCCAGCAGTTTCGACCTGAATACTGAGCAGTACTTC. Its protein product is CASSFDLNTEQYF.

This clonotype is medium-sized by share. V gene TRBV18 combines with J gene TRBJ2-4; D is ambiguous. Germline assignment: CDR1 KGHSH and CDR2 LQKENI. This CDR3 spans 16 amino acids. Trimming took 2 bases from V and 1 from J, leaving 12 bases between them. The CDR3 coding sequence is TGTGCCAGCTCACCAGTGGGTCCCGGGGCCAAAAACATTCAGTACTTC. It encodes CASSPVGPGAKNIQYF.

The rearrangement joins TRBV4-3 to TRBJ2-3; perhaps TRBD2 as D (7 bases). Trimming left V 1 base short and J 4 bases short, with 12 bases between. The CDR3 has 15 amino acids. Germline assignment: CDR1 LGHNA and CDR2 YSLEER. CDR3 sequence: CASSQGGGEADTQYF. DNA of the CDR3: TGCGCCAGCAGCCAAGGAGGGGGGGAGGCAGATACGCAGTATTTT.

The V gene is TRBV4-1, the J gene TRBJ2-7; 9 bases agree with TRBD1. The CDR3 has 14 residues. The germline gives CDR1 MGHRA, CDR2 YSYEKL. V lost 3 bases and J lost 3; bases outside the gene matches: 3. The CDR3 region has the DNA TGCGCCAGCAGCCACGGACAGGGGAACTACGAGCAGTACTTC. Translation: CASSHGQGNYEQYF.

Relative to its sample, this clonotype is medium-sized (0.01 to 0.1%). This chain uses TRBV5-1 with TRBJ1-4; maybe TRBD1 (5 bases). This CDR3 has 14 residues. Germline-derived CDR1 and CDR2 are SGHRS and YFSETQ. V lost 4 bases, J lost 8 bases, and 15 bases lay in between. The CDR3: CASSPGPSTEKLFF. CDR3 sequence (DNA): TGCGCCAGCAGCCCGGGACCTTCCACCGAAAAACTGTTTTTT.

V gene TRBV3-1 combines with J gene TRBJ1-4; no definite D call. This CDR3 is built from 14 residues. With 8 bases removed from V and 4 bases from J, the gap between germline ends came to 14 bases. Germline loops: CDR1 LGHDT, CDR2 YNNKEL (reference sequence). The CDR3 reads CASSQDGYNEKLFF. CDR3 nucleotides: TGTGCCAGCTCCCAGGACGGCTATAATGAAAAACTGTTTTTT.

V gene TRBV7-9 combines with J gene TRBJ1-1, with D hard to call. The ends were cut back, 0 bases at V and 5 bases at J, with 7 bases in the middle. CDR1 SEHNR and CDR2 FQNEAQ come from the germline V gene (reference sequence). This CDR3 is built from 13 residues. The CDR3, as DNA: TGTGCCAGCAGCTTAGCGCTGGGAACTGAAGCTTTCTTT. As protein: CASSLALGTEAFF.